This passage covers 13 T cell receptor beta chains from one sample sequenced in a study of beta chain features in type 1 diabetes. General study results and limits: Shortening of TCRB CDR3s, moderate but significant, appeared in all four CD4+ subsets of Type 1 diabetes patients.

Their recognized antigens are unknown. Every bit of the isolated RNA underwent reverse transcription, so sequencing read expressed TCRB transcripts. Data came from immunoSEQ multiplex PCR; TCRdb stores just in-frame clones and leaves some out. The sample carries around 250,000 clones, 24% recorded once. What was sequenced was naive CD4+ T cells from blood. The receptors derive from a woman in her twenties or thirties with type 1 diabetes.

The sample holds a few counts of this clone. The chain is built from TRBV29-1 and TRBJ2-7, with 9 bases aligning to TRBD1. The CDR3 length is 13 residues. Germline CDR1 is SQVTM and CDR2 is ANQGSEA. V was pared by 7 bases and J by 3 bases, with 7 bases of the junction left unmatched. The DNA for the CDR3 is TGCAGCGGTACCGGGACAGGGAGCTACGAGCAGTACTTC. Translation: CSGTGTGSYEQYF.

The rearrangement uses TRBV19 and TRBJ2-1; the match to TRBD1 covers 8 bases. CDR3 length equals 16 residues. Trimming took 4 bases from V and 3 from J; bases not matched to a gene: 8. The germline V gene has CDR1 LNHDA and CDR2 SQIVND (reference sequence). The CDR3 DNA reads TGTGCCAGTAGTAGGGGACAGGCGTCTATCTACAATGAGCAGTTCTTC. This gives the protein CASSRGQASIYNEQFF.

V gene TRBV10-1 combines with J gene TRBJ1-1; 7 nucleotides match TRBD1. This CDR3 contains 13 residues. Germline values: CDR1 WNHNN, CDR2 SYGVQD (reference sequence). J was trimmed by 5 bases and V by 2 bases; bases with no gene match: 2. Here the CDR3 reads CASSEPGGTEAFF. The CDR3 DNA reads TGCGCCAGCAGTGAGCCAGGGGGAACTGAAGCTTTCTTT.

This clone has only a few counts. The chain links TRBV30 to TRBJ1-5; the D is unclear. The CDR3 runs to 13 residues. Germline lookup yields CDR1 GTSNPN and CDR2 SVGIG (reference sequence). With 2 bases removed from V and 2 bases from J, the gap between germline ends came to 7 bases. CDR3 in amino acids: CAWSLYGNQPQHF. The CDR3 DNA sequence: TGTGCCTGGAGTTTGTATGGCAATCAGCCCCAGCATTTT.

CDR3 in amino acids: CASSTRFF. The CDR3 bases are TGCGCCAGCAGTACACGGTTTTTT. J is TRBJ2-2 and V is TRBV23-1; D remains ambiguous. TRBV23-1 is treated as an ORF (open reading frame) with a function not yet certain. This CDR3 spans 8 amino acids. Trimming stripped 5 bases from V and 16 bases from J, with 5 bases between.

This chain connects TRBV9 to TRBJ2-1, with a tentative D call TRBD2 (5 bases). Germline V gene lookup returns CDR1 SGDLS and CDR2 YYNGEE. Trimming cost V 0 bases and J 4 bases, with 14 bases left between them. The CDR3 contains 16 residues. Written as DNA, the CDR3 is TGTGCCAGCAGCGTAGCTATCCTAGCTGAATACAATGAGCAGTTCTTC. This encodes CASSVAILAEYNEQFF.

The chain joins TRBV28 to TRBJ2-1, with TRBD2 identical over 9 bases. Germline loops: CDR1 MDHEN, CDR2 SYDVKM. Germline trimming cut 5 bases from V and 4 bases from J; bases unmatched to any gene: 12. The CDR3 has 17 residues. This CDR3 reads CASSPTGGRARYNEQFF. CDR3 coding DNA: TGTGCCAGCAGTCCAACGGGCGGGAGGGCGAGGTACAATGAGCAGTTCTTC.

V usage is TRBV4-1 and J usage is TRBJ2-5, with 14 bases fitting TRBD2. Germline-derived CDR1 and CDR2 are MGHRA and YSYEKL. The CDR3 spans 20 residues. V dropped 0 bases and J dropped 2; count of bases not matched to a gene: 11. The CDR3 coding sequence is TGCGCCAGCAGCCAAGATGGTCGGACTAGCGGGAGGATACTACAAGAGACCCAGTACTTC. This encodes CASSQDGRTSGRILQETQYF.

The chain carries TRBV10-3 and TRBJ2-6; D perhaps matches TRBD1 (5 bases). V lost 3 bases to trimming and J lost 0 bases, with 12 bases between them. Germline CDR1 ENHRY, CDR2 SYGVKD. CDR3 size: 17 residues. Here the CDR3 reads CAISDGRAHSGANVLTF. Here the CDR3 DNA reads TGTGCCATCAGTGACGGCAGGGCACACTCTGGGGCCAACGTCCTGACTTTC.

This clone has only a few counts. J is TRBJ2-7 and V is TRBV4-1; tentative D call: TRBD1 (6 bases). In germline, CDR1 is MGHRA, CDR2 YSYEKL. Deletions cut 0 bases from V and 4 bases from J, with 19 bases between. The length of the CDR3 is 17 residues. This CDR3 reads CASSQDFGWAGEYEQYF. For the CDR3, the DNA is TGCGCCAGCAGCCAAGATTTCGGGTGGGCAGGGGAGTACGAGCAGTACTTC.

The V call is TRBV29-1, the J call TRBJ1-1; 7 bases are a match to TRBD1. The germline V gene has CDR1 SQVTM and CDR2 ANQGSEA. The J segment lost 1 base and the V segment lost 7 bases, leaving 9 bases of the junction unmatched. The CDR3 spans 14 residues. CDR3 in amino acids: CSAVSDRENTEAFF. CDR3 sequence (DNA): TGCAGCGCGGTTTCAGACAGGGAGAACACTGAAGCTTTCTTT.

V gene TRBV9 combines with J gene TRBJ2-1; D perhaps matches TRBD2 (5 bases). The germline gives CDR1 SGDLS, CDR2 YYNGEE. Trimming removed 0 bases from V and 2 bases from J, with 9 bases in between. CDR3 length: 15 residues. CDR3 sequence: CASSVASGAYNEQFF. DNA for the CDR3: TGTGCCAGCAGCGTAGCCAGCGGAGCCTACAATGAGCAGTTCTTC. The full variable domain, rest sourced from reference TRBV9 and TRBJ2-1, is DSGVTQTPKHLITATGQRVTLRCSPRSGDLSVYWYQQSLDQGLQFLIQYYNGEERAKGNILERFSAQQFPDLHSELNLSSLELGDSALYFCASSVASGAYNEQFFGPGTRLTVL.

This clone was found a few times. CDR3 region: CASSLGLAGALNIQYF. The CDR3 DNA follows: TGTGCCAGCAGCCTCGGACTAGCGGGAGCTTTGAACATTCAGTACTTC. The chain carries TRBV9 and TRBJ2-4; TRBD2 matches 13 bases. Germline V gene data show CDR1 as SGDLS and CDR2 as YYNGEE. CDR3 length: 16 amino acids. The V gene end was trimmed by 4 bases and the J gene end by 7 bases; junction bases not matched to a gene: 8.